Below, 17 T cell receptor beta chains from the same sample are listed, as sequenced in a study of radiation and T cells in renal cell carcinoma. Produced via immunoSEQ multiplex PCR; TCRdb's table is partial and in-frame only. The sample records about 83,000 clones, roughly 85% being singletons. Noted time point: blood 4 weeks post-SBRT, at nephrectomy. This sample's treatment: 15 Gy SBRT to primary tumor, nephrectomy 4 weeks later. This material consisted of blood, taken from a patient whose treatment included radiotherapy and nephrectomy. These receptors were collected from a woman aged 60 to 75 with renal cell carcinoma.

V and J are TRBV2 and TRBJ1-5; D may be TRBD1 (5 bases). The CDR3 covers 13 residues. V was clipped by 8 bases and J by 6 bases, with 14 bases between them. The germline V gene has CDR1 SNHLY and CDR2 FYNNEI. CDR3 loop: CASEWGSRQPQHF. In nucleotides, the CDR3 is TGTGCCAGCGAGTGGGGGAGTCGTCAGCCCCAGCATTTT. The full variable domain, in which reference TRBV2 and TRBJ1-5 provide the parts outside the CDR3, is EPEVTQTPSHQVTQMGQEVILRCVPISNHLYFYWYRQILGQKVEFLVSFYNNEISEKSEIFDDQFSVERPDGSNFTLKIRSTKLEDSAMYFCASEWGSRQPQHFGDGTRLSIL.

The chain carries TRBV7-2 and TRBJ2-3, with 8 bases matching TRBD2. Germline V gives CDR1 SGHTA, CDR2 FQGNSA. The ends lost 5 bases at V and 2 bases at J; junction bases unmatched: 9. The CDR3 is 16 residues long. CDR3 bases: TGTGCCAGCAGCCCCCCCCCGGGAGGGCTCACAGATACGCAGTATTTT. Amino acid sequence: CASSPPPGGLTDTQYF.

The rearrangement joins TRBV9 to TRBJ2-7; D unclear. Germline V CDR1 and CDR2: SGDLS, YYNGEE. CDR3 length: 14 residues. The V end was cut by 2 bases, the J end by 0 bases, with 9 bases between. CDR3 amino acids: CASSVSRSSYEQYF. CDR3 bases: TGTGCCAGCAGCGTCAGCAGAAGCTCCTACGAGCAGTACTTC.

The chain couples TRBV7-9 to TRBJ2-7, with TRBD2 matching 7 bases. Germline lookup yields CDR1 SEHNR and CDR2 FQNEAQ (reference sequence). The trim removed 5 bases at V and 0 bases at J, leaving 10 bases unmatched. There are 16 residues in the CDR3. The CDR3: CASSTVPGGGSYEQYF. CDR3 bases: TGTGCCAGCAGCACTGTCCCGGGAGGCGGCTCCTACGAGCAGTACTTC.

This clone was observed a single time. The chain joins TRBV4-3 to TRBJ2-6, with a weak D call TRBD2 (6 bases). The germline V and J ends were trimmed by 7 bases and 4 bases, with 11 bases remaining between them. CDR1 and CDR2 (germline): LGHNA, YSLEER. The CDR3 spans 14 residues. The CDR3 region has the DNA TGCGCCAGCAAGGCGGGGCTCGGGGCCAACGTCCTGACTTTC. Protein sequence: CASKAGLGANVLTF.

V usage is TRBV2 and J usage is TRBJ1-4, with 7 bases fitting TRBD1. V lost 7 bases, J lost 8 bases, and 7 bases stayed unmatched. The germline V gene has CDR1 SNHLY and CDR2 FYNNEI. This CDR3 comprises 13 residues. As DNA, the CDR3 is TGTGCCAGCAAAAGGGGGCATCAAGAAAAACTGTTTTTT. Amino acids: CASKRGHQEKLFF. Looking up the rest from reference TRBV2 and TRBJ1-4 gives the full variable domain: EPEVTQTPSHQVTQMGQEVILRCVPISNHLYFYWYRQILGQKVEFLVSFYNNEISEKSEIFDDQFSVERPDGSNFTLKIRSTKLEDSAMYFCASKRGHQEKLFFGSGTQLSVL.

The CDR3 protein is CASSVASGRRTGELFF. In DNA form, the CDR3 reads TGTGCCAGCAGCGTAGCTTCAGGGCGGCGCACCGGGGAGCTGTTTTTT. This chain joins TRBV9 and TRBJ2-2; D may be TRBD1 (5 bases). The CDR3 spans 16 residues. Germline loops: CDR1 SGDLS, CDR2 YYNGEE. Trimming took 0 bases from V and 4 from J, leaving 13 bases between them.

The rearrangement links TRBV19 to TRBJ1-1; D is unresolved. Trimming cost V 8 bases and J 2 bases, with 15 bases left between them. This CDR3 has 14 amino acids. Germline V lookup: CDR1 LNHDA, CDR2 SQIVND (reference sequence). CDR3 coding DNA: TGTGCCAGTGCATTTGGGTCCTCTAACACTGAAGCTTTCTTT. It specifies CASAFGSSNTEAFF.

This rearrangement joins TRBV19 to TRBJ1-1; D might be TRBD1 (6 bases). The germline V gene has CDR1 LNHDA and CDR2 SQIVND (reference sequence). The CDR3 length is 14 residues. The ends were cut back, 3 bases at V and 4 bases at J, with 12 bases in the middle. The CDR3 reads CASSISGEATEAFF. CDR3 in DNA: TGTGCCAGTAGTATTTCAGGGGAGGCCACTGAAGCTTTCTTT.

J is TRBJ2-7 and V is TRBV28; 9 nucleotides match TRBD1. The length of the CDR3 is 15 residues. The V and J ends lost 6 bases and 5 bases, in that order; junction bases with no gene match: 11. CDR1 is MDHEN and CDR2 is SYDVKM in the germline V gene. The CDR3 nucleotides read TGTGCCAGCAGAACCCCGGGACAGGGCACCCACGAGCAGTACTTC. Its translation: CASRTPGQGTHEQYF.

The chain employs TRBV27 and TRBJ2-2, with D possibly being TRBD1 (6 bases). Trimming shortened V by 7 bases and J by 5 bases, and 20 bases separated the two germline ends. The CDR3 runs 16 residues. CDR1 and CDR2 (germline): MNHEY, SMNVEV (reference sequence). The CDR3 loop is CASTVFATGDTGELFF. The CDR3 DNA follows: TGTGCCAGCACCGTCTTCGCGACAGGTGATACCGGGGAGCTGTTTTTT.

This chain connects TRBV6-1 to TRBJ1-5; 7 bases match TRBD1. This CDR3 comprises 13 residues. J was trimmed by 9 bases and V by 7 bases; bases with no gene match: 9. Germline-derived CDR1 and CDR2 are MNHNS and SASEGT. The CDR3 here is CASTVSGGGPQHF. In DNA form, the CDR3 reads TGTGCCAGCACCGTCTCAGGGGGAGGGCCCCAGCATTTT.

The chain combines TRBV15 with TRBJ1-5, with a tentative D call TRBD1 (6 bases). Trimming removed 5 bases from V and 3 bases from J, with 14 bases in between. This CDR3 is built from 15 residues. Germline V lookup: CDR1 LNHNV, CDR2 YYDKDF (reference sequence). CDR3 protein: CATSWIGGLNQPQHF. The CDR3, as DNA: TGTGCCACCAGCTGGATCGGGGGGCTCAATCAGCCCCAGCATTTT.

J is TRBJ2-1 and V is TRBV12-5, with 8 bases that match TRBD2. This CDR3 spans 17 amino acids. Germline V lookup: CDR1 LGHNT, CDR2 FRNRAP. Trimming cost V 1 base and J 0 bases; bases outside gene matches: 5. The CDR3 reads CASGLDVLAGSYNEQFF. The CDR3 nucleotides are TGTGCTAGTGGTTTGGATGTTCTAGCGGGCTCCTACAATGAGCAGTTCTTC.

In the case of this clone: A junction boundary mismatches the germline segment, possibly from a read error. The J gene is TRBJ1-1, the V gene TRBV10-3; weak D call: TRBD1 (5 bases). The V gene's germline CDR1 is ENHRY and CDR2 SYGVKD. This CDR3 spans 14 amino acids. The CDR3 bases are TGTGCCAGCAGTACCGGGACCTTGAACACTGAAGCTTTCTTT. It is translated as CASSTGTLNTEAFF.

The CDR3 DNA follows: TGTGCCAGTAGTATGGCAGGTGCTGTTTATAGCAATCAGCCCCAGCATTTT. This sequence encodes CASSMAGAVYSNQPQHF. The chain is built from TRBV19 and TRBJ1-5; D not resolved. The length of the CDR3 is 17 residues. Germline CDR1 is LNHDA and CDR2 is SQIVND (reference sequence). The germline V and J ends were trimmed by 3 bases and 0 bases, with 15 bases remaining between them.

The rearrangement joins TRBV28 to TRBJ2-3; 8 positions agree with TRBD2. Germline CDR1 reads MDHEN; CDR2 reads SYDVKM. This CDR3 is 16 amino acids long. V lost 3 bases and J lost 0; bases outside the gene matches: 5. DNA of the CDR3: TGTGCCAGCAGTTTGTTTTCTAGCGGGAGCACAGATACGCAGTATTTT. This codes for CASSLFSSGSTDTQYF.